This paragraph reports one T cell receptor (beta chain). Germline lookup yields CDR1 SGHTA and CDR2 FQGNSA. The V gene lost 6 bases and the J gene lost 4 bases, with 6 bases spanning the gap. This CDR3 is built from 11 residues. Measured with immunoSEQ multiplex PCR; TCRdb has only the in-frame clones, and not every one. The data contain 250,000 or so clones, 88% of them singletons. The data were taken from a study of blood T cell repertoires in COVID-19. The V and J genes are TRBV7-2 and TRBJ2-5; D unclear. The receptor was derived from a woman between 55 and 75 years old with acute or convalescent COVID-19. Sequences were obtained from peripheral blood. CDR3 region: CASRSSETQYF. CDR3 DNA: TGTGCCAGCAGATCCTCAGAGACCCAGTACTTC.